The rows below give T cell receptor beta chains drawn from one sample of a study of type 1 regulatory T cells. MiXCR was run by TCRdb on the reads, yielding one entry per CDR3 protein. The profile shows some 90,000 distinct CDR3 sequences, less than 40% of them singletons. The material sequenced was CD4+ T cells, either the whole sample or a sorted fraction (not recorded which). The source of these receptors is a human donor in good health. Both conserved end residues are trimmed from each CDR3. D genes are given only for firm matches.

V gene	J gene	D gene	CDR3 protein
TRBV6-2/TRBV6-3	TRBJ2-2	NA	ASRPRGANTGELF
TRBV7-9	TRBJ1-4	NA	ASSLPRKLTERNEKLF
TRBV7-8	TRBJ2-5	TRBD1	ASSFHRDREETQY
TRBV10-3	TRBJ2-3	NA	AIRQGDTQY
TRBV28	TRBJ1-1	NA	ASNKGGLNTEAF
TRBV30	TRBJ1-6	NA	AWRPRLWDSPLH
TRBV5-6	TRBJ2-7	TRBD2	ASSLGGLAAYYEQY
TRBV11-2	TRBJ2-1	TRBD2	ASSPGGGSGDEQF
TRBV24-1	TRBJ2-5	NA	ATSDLGSQETQY
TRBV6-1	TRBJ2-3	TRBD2	AGAGERTDTQY
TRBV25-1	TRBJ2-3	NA	ASSERRTSTDTQY
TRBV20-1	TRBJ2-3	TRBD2	SVRAGGPADTQY
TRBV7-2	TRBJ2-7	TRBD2	ASSTRTSGKRVSGEQY
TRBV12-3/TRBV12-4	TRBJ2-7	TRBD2	ASSPPPPGLAPYEQY
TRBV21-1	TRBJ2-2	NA	ASCGTTANTGELF
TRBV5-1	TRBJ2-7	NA	ASHHGQGGLAVKNEQY
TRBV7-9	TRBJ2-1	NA	ASSDPGTSYNEQF
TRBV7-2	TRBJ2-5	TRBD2	ASSLGMGLAGGETQY
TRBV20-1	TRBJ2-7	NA	SARDYRTEKEQY
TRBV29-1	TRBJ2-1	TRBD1	SALSGTGVDNEQF
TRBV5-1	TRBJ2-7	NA	ASSLVKEGRPYEQY
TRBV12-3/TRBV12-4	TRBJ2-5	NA	ASSPGTKETQY
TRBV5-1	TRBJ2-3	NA	ASSSDERDTQY
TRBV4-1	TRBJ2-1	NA	ASSQEGAGHNEQF
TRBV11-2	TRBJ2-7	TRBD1	ASSLLRGTVGYEQY
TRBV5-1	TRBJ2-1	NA	ASSDSGKKSYNEQF
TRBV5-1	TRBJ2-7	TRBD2	ASSPLGAGPHEQY
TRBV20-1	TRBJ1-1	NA	SASQDTGAEAF
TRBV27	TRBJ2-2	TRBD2	ASTLRAGGPDTGELF
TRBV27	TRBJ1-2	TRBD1	ASSWTGNYGYT
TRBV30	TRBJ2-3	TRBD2	AWSDTSGRWDTQY
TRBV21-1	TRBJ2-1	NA	ASLSVAGEMDNEQF
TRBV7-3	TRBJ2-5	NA	ASSRGPAETQY
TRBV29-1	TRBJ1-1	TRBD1	SVVGTGSTEAF
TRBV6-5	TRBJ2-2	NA	ASRSTGGTGELF
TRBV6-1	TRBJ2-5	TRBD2	AIRGGSQETQY